This TCR beta chain stems from a study of blood T cells in healthy people across ages. Ten or more counts support this clonotype. No antigen is known for it. Whole-study findings and limits: Total diversity from one million sequenced T cells was likely underestimated.

It was with a sample-barcoded 5' primer and a J-beta primer mix that a second PCR of about 6 to 11 cycles was run. Each CDR3 protein gets one entry after TCRdb re-called the 5' RACE reads with MiXCR. The sample consists of approximately 810,000 distinct CDR3 sequences, under 35% of them appearing once. Total RNA, at least 6 micrograms per sample, came from PBMCs. Germline V CDR1 and CDR2: KGHDR, SFDVKD. The CDR3 has 13 amino acids. V dropped 5 bases and J dropped 6 bases, with 11 bases sitting between them. The chain recombines TRBV24-1 with TRBJ2-3; D is unresolved. Sequenced: blood. The receptor's source is a woman at least 80 years old in good health. CDR3 sequence (DNA): TGTGCCACCAGTGTGAACCTCGTCGATACGCAGTATTTT. Encoded protein: CATSVNLVDTQYF.